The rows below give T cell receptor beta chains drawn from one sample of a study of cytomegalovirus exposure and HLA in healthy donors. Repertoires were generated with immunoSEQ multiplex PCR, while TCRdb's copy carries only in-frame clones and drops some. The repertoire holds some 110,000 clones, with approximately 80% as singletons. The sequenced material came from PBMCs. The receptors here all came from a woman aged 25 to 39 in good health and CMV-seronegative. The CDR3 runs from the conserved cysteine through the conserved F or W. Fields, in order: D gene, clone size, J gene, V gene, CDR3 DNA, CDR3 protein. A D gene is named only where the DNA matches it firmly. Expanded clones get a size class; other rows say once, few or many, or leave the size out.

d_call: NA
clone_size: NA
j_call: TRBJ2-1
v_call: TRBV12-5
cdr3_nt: TGTGCTAGTGGTTTGCAGGAAAGTGAGCAGTTCTTC
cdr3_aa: CASGLQESEQFF

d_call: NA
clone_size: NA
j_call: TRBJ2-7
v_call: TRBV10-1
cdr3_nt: TGCGCCAGCAGTGGCCCCGAGCGGGAGCAGTACTTC
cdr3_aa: CASSGPEREQYF

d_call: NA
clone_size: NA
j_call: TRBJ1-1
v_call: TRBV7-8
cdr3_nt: TGTGCCAGCAGCCCCCGCTCCGGGGGGACGAACACTGAAGCTTTCTTT
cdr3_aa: CASSPRSGGTNTEAFF

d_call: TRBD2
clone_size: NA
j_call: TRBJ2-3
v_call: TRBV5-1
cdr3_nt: TGCGCCAGCAGCTTCGGACTAGCGGGGGCTGTGCCGGATACGCAGTATTTT
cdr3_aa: CASSFGLAGAVPDTQYF

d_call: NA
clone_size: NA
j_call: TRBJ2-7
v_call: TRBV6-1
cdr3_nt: TGTGCCAGCAGCGCAGGGGTGGGAGAGCAGTACTTC
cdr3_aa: CASSAGVGEQYF

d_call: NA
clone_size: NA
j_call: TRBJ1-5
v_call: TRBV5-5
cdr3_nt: TGTGCCAGCAGCTTGGCGACAGCTCAGCCCCAGCATTTT
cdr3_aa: CASSLATAQPQHF

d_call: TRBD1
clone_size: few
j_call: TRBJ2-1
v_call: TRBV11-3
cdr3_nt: TGTGCCAGCAGCTTAGGGGGGACAGCCTACAATGAGCAGTTCTTC
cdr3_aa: CASSLGGTAYNEQFF

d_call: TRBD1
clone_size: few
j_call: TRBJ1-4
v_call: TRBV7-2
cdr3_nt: TGTGCCAGCAGACCTGCTAGCTCCGGGACAGGACTGTTTTTT
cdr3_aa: CASRPASSGTGLFF

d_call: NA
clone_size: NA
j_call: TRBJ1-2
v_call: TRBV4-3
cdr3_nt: TGCGCCAGCAGCCAGAATGCAGCGGGCTTTAGCTACACCTTC
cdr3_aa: CASSQNAAGFSYTF

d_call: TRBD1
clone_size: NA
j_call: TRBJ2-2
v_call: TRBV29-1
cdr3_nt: TGCAGCGTTGTGAGACAGGGAGAAGACACCGGGGAGCTGTTTTTT
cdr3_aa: CSVVRQGEDTGELFF

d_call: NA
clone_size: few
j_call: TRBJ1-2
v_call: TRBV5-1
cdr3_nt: TGCGCCAGCAGTAGGGGCCCAACGGACAACTATGGCTACACCTTC
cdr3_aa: CASSRGPTDNYGYTF